Shown below are 21 T cell receptor beta chains from a single sample sequenced in a study of T cell responses to AZD1222 COVID-19 vaccine. Assay: immunoSEQ multiplex PCR; the TCRdb copy retains only in-frame clones and omits some. The data contain about 150,000 clones, 86% of them singletons. This specimen consisted of peripheral blood, obtained on day 0 of MenACWY control vaccination. The receptors stem from an adult in good health.

This clone appeared a single time. This chain connects TRBV19 to TRBJ2-7; TRBD1 matches at 7 bases. Germline CDR1 reads LNHDA; CDR2 reads SQIVND (reference sequence). The CDR3 covers 14 residues. Losses at the gene ends were 5 bases for V and 2 bases for J; bases not matched to a gene: 6. The CDR3 is CASSLRTGAYEQYF. CDR3 coding DNA: TGTGCCAGTAGTCTTCGGACAGGAGCCTACGAGCAGTACTTC.

This clone was seen more than once but under ten times. The V gene is TRBV19, the J gene TRBJ1-1; D remains unclear. CDR3 length: 14 amino acids. V lost 0 bases and J 2 bases, leaving 7 bases between the germline ends. Germline CDR1 and CDR2: LNHDA and SQIVND (reference sequence). CDR3 region: CASSIEGLNTEAFF. The CDR3 DNA follows: TGTGCCAGTAGTATAGAAGGGTTAAACACTGAAGCTTTCTTT.

This chain joins TRBV6-2 or TRBV6-3 and TRBJ1-2; possible D gene TRBD1, 5 bases. V lost 5 bases to trimming and J lost 8 bases, with 12 bases between them. The CDR3 is made up of 12 amino acids. Looked up from germline, CDR1 is MNHEY and CDR2 is SVGEGT. CDR3 nucleotides: TGTGCCAGCAGTCAGGGTTCCGGAGGCTACACCTTC. Translating gives CASSQGSGGYTF.

The rearrangement links TRBV5-1 to TRBJ1-2, with 7 bases identical to TRBD1. The CDR3 sequence is 14 residues long. V lost 0 bases and J lost 5; bases outside the gene matches: 4. Germline V gene sequence: CDR1 SGHRS, CDR2 YFSETQ. The CDR3 reads CASSLGDREYGYTF. The CDR3 DNA follows: TGCGCCAGCAGCTTGGGGGACAGAGAATATGGCTACACCTTC.

The gene calls are TRBV19 and TRBJ2-7; weak D call: TRBD1 (5 bases). There are 13 residues in the CDR3. V shed 3 bases and J shed 1 base, with 7 bases lying between them. Germline CDR1 reads LNHDA; CDR2 reads SQIVND (reference sequence). The CDR3 loop is CASSMSGSYEQYF. In DNA, the CDR3 is TGTGCCAGTAGTATGTCAGGGTCCTACGAGCAGTACTTC.

The rearrangement links TRBV7-2 to TRBJ1-4; no clear D gene. The CDR3 loop spans 14 amino acids. V was shortened by 5 bases and J by 13 bases, with 20 bases between the two germline ends. Germline V gives CDR1 SGHTA, CDR2 FQGNSA. This chain's CDR3 is CASSPTRNPRRLFF. For the CDR3, the DNA is TGTGCCAGCAGCCCCACACGGAACCCCCGACGACTGTTTTTT.

The V and J genes are TRBV5-4 and TRBJ1-4; 10 nucleotides align to TRBD1. Germline V gives CDR1 SGHNT, CDR2 YYREEE (reference sequence). Trimming removed 4 bases from V and 5 bases from J; junction bases left unmatched: 11. The CDR3 consists of 17 residues. The CDR3 DNA sequence: TGTGCCAGCAGCGACCACGACAGGGGGCGTGCAAATGAAAAACTGTTTTTT. Its protein is CASSDHDRGRANEKLFF. Variable domain in full (rest from reference TRBV5-4 and TRBJ1-4): ETGVTQSPTHLIKTRGQQVTLRCSSQSGHNTVSWYQQALGQGPQFIFQYYREEENGRGNFPPRFSGLQFPNYSSELNVNALELDDSALYLCASSDHDRGRANEKLFFGSGTQLSVL.

The chain couples TRBV14 to TRBJ2-3; TRBD2 agrees at 7 bases. The V gene's germline CDR1 is SGHDN and CDR2 FVKESK. V gave up 2 bases and J gave up 2 bases; unmatched junction bases: 4. The CDR3 sequence is 15 residues long. CDR3 sequence: CASSQRLADTDTQYF. CDR3 nucleotide sequence: TGTGCCAGCAGCCAAAGGCTAGCGGACACAGATACGCAGTATTTT.

This clone has only one observation. The V and J genes are TRBV2 and TRBJ2-7; 9 positions match TRBD1. Trimming cost V 5 bases and J 1 base; bases outside gene matches: 3. The CDR3 is 14 residues long. Per germline, CDR1 SNHLY and CDR2 FYNNEI. In DNA form, the CDR3 reads TGTGCCAGCAGTAAAGGACAGGGGTCCTACGAGCAGTACGTC. Its protein product is CASSKGQGSYEQYV.

This sequence joins TRBV5-6 and TRBJ2-2, with TRBD1 matching over 8 bases. CDR1 and CDR2 (germline): SGHDT, YYEEEE. Germline trimming cut 9 bases from V and 5 bases from J; bases unmatched to any gene: 9. This CDR3 spans 14 amino acids. DNA of the CDR3: TGTGCCACCAGACAGGGGTTTATAACCGGGGAGCTGTTTTTT. This gives the protein CATRQGFITGELFF.

The chain joins TRBV9 to TRBJ1-1, with 7 bases lining up with TRBD1. Trimming at V came to 0 bases and at J to 6 bases, leaving 14 bases not matched to a gene. From germline, CDR1 is SGDLS and CDR2 YYNGEE. The CDR3 loop spans 17 amino acids. The CDR3 coding sequence is TGTGCCAGCAGCGTAGGGGCGGAGGCAGGGGGGGAGTCTGAAGCTTTCTTT. Translated, it gives CASSVGAEAGGESEAFF.

The V call is TRBV19, the J call TRBJ2-1; 8 bases match TRBD2. Germline V gene data show CDR1 as LNHDA and CDR2 as SQIVND (reference sequence). V shed 4 bases, J shed 9 bases, and the junction held 17 bases outside the gene matches. The CDR3 length is 17 residues. Written as DNA, the CDR3 is TGTGCCAGTAGTAGAGTTTTAGAGCGGGGGCGGGACACTGAGCAGTTCTTC. It codes for CASSRVLERGRDTEQFF.

This clone was seen just once. The CDR3 protein is CATSDPGQGAGGYTF. The CDR3 DNA sequence: TGTGCCACCAGTGACCCCGGACAGGGGGCGGGTGGCTACACCTTC. The gene calls are TRBV24-1 and TRBJ1-2; the match to TRBD1 covers 11 bases. V lost 4 bases and J lost 7; bases outside the gene matches: 7. In germline, CDR1 is KGHDR, CDR2 SFDVKD. There are 15 residues in the CDR3.

The chain uses TRBV7-2 and TRBJ2-3; D remains ambiguous. Germline V gene data show CDR1 as SGHTA and CDR2 as FQGNSA. The CDR3 spans 13 residues. V was pared by 1 base and J by 5 bases, with 7 bases between. The CDR3 nucleotides read TGTGCCAGCAGCTTAGTAGTGAGAGATACGCAGTATTTT. Encoded protein: CASSLVVRDTQYF.

This chain uses TRBV9 with TRBJ1-1; a weak D match, TRBD1 (6 bases). V was clipped by 4 bases and J by 4 bases, with 14 bases between them. CDR1 is SGDLS and CDR2 is YYNGEE in the germline V gene. The CDR3 runs 14 residues. CDR3 residues: CASSRGPGSTEAFF. The CDR3 nucleotides are TGTGCCAGCAGCCGGGGGCCGGGGAGCACTGAAGCTTTCTTT.

The J gene is TRBJ2-3, the V gene TRBV24-1; TRBD1 is a possible D gene (8 bases). From germline, CDR1 is KGHDR and CDR2 SFDVKD. The V end was cut by 3 bases, the J end by 6 bases, with 15 bases between. The CDR3 covers 15 residues. The CDR3 bases are TGTGCCACCAGTGATCCGACAGGGGAGGGGGATACGCAGTATTTT. Its protein product is CATSDPTGEGDTQYF.

The chain links TRBV7-8 to TRBJ2-7, with D hard to call. V was trimmed by 5 bases and J by 1 base, leaving 12 bases between them. Looked up from germline, CDR1 is SGHVS and CDR2 is FQNEAQ. This CDR3 region has 14 residues. The CDR3 region is CASSRGPLSYEQYV. In DNA, the CDR3 is TGTGCCAGCAGCAGAGGACCCTTGTCCTACGAGCAGTACGTC.

The rearrangement uses TRBV30 and TRBJ1-6; tentatively, D is TRBD1 (5 bases). The CDR3 runs 14 residues. Trimming shortened V by 3 bases and J by 6 bases, and 12 bases separated the two germline ends. Germline values: CDR1 GTSNPN, CDR2 SVGIG (reference sequence). The CDR3 is CAWRGDSRNSPLHF. The CDR3 DNA follows: TGTGCCTGGAGGGGGGACTCTCGTAATTCACCCCTCCACTTT.

The chain uses TRBV5-1 and TRBJ2-1; 7 nucleotides line up with TRBD2. Germline values: CDR1 SGHRS, CDR2 YFSETQ. The CDR3 consists of 13 residues. J was trimmed by 5 bases and V by 3 bases; bases with no gene match: 2. The CDR3, as DNA: TGCGCCAGCAGCTACCGGGGGGACAATGAGCAGTTCTTC. Translation: CASSYRGDNEQFF.

The CDR3 is CASSFWPLDGYTF. The CDR3 DNA reads as TGTGCCAGCAGCTTTTGGCCTTTGGATGGCTACACCTTC. This chain joins TRBV5-5 and TRBJ1-2; D is ambiguous. Germline V CDR1 and CDR2: SGHKS, YYEKEE (reference sequence). The CDR3 spans 13 residues. Trimming took off 2 bases at V and 6 bases at J, with 11 bases between the two ends.

J is TRBJ1-6 and V is TRBV5-5; D gene ambiguous. This CDR3 region has 15 residues. V was clipped by 3 bases and J by 6 bases, with 13 bases between them. Germline CDR1 SGHKS, CDR2 YYEKEE (reference sequence). The CDR3 sequence is CASSSRRLGNSPLHF. The CDR3 region has the DNA TGTGCCAGCAGCTCGAGGCGATTGGGTAATTCACCCCTCCACTTT.